The sequence of this TCR beta chain was determined in a study of cytomegalovirus exposure and HLA in healthy donors (dated by TCRdb to between 2016 and 2019). Broadly, across the study: In an earlier analysis of around 540 of the donors, 250 to 350 Gb of sequence data and approximately 100 million unique TCR beta sequences from some 170 million T cells were reported. High-throughput TCR immunosequencing, statistical association of individual TCRs with disease status, and machine learning were combined to predict cytomegalovirus infection status. The aim of the study was to test whether cataloging public T cell receptors could identify signatures of past pathogen exposure. Around 320 gigabases of sequencing data and approximately 84 million unique TCR sequences were included in an early release covering roughly 600 HLA-typed donors. Class I and class II HLA loci were covered by the typing at four-digit resolution. To decide whether each TCR beta V gene segment behaved as functional or pseudogenic, an earlier analysis of approximately 620 of the donors relied on high-throughput TCR beta sequencing. Besides the first cohort of 666 subjects, a separate validation cohort made up of over 95 different subjects was used. Across approximately 420 genotyped donors of the cohort, an average of approximately 220,000 unique TCR beta nucleotide sequences per donor were sequenced, and 15% to 20% of those sequences were non-productive. A later analysis re-analyzed previously published TCR beta repertoires from roughly 630 donors and added high-resolution HLA genotyping to study TCR occurrence patterns. All discovery cohort repertoires had been generated on a single sequencing platform. Donor age, sex, ethnicity and CMV serostatus were compiled alongside the repertoire data. The later analysis used no new phenotypic data to find candidate immune exposures, relying instead on TCR beta sequences and their occurrence across donors. Using immunosequencing, the study profiled T cell repertoires from 666 subjects and related those repertoires to cytomegalovirus serostatus. Typing coverage differed by locus: A, B, C, DRB1 and DQB1 were typed in roughly 629-630 donors, DQA1 in 500 to 550, DPA1 in 600 to 610, and DPB1 in 400 to 480. Because of strong linkage in the cohort, five DR-DQ haplotypes were treated as single units for association and clustering. A later genetic analysis took genome-wide SNP genotypes for about 65% of the roughly 670 donors and used that subset as a discovery cohort. Among the roughly 380 genotyped donors, about 85% belonged to the genetic ancestry cluster associated with self-reported Caucasian donors. The full study reports these points: According to a later genetic analysis, donors in an Asian-associated ancestry cluster had fewer N-insertions in productive TCRs than the approximately 690-donor mean. It was suggested by the authors that the approach could potentially be generalized to other disease states and immunological phenotypes. In vitro tests confirmed that a few of the cytomegalovirus-associated TCR beta chains recognize cytomegalovirus antigens. When HLA alleles, especially DR and DQ, strongly co-occurred, attributing TCR associations to individual alleles was difficult. According to a later analysis, parvovirus B19, influenza, CMV and Epstein-Barr virus appeared linked to several top co-occurrence clusters. Compared with equally common non-associated chains, HLA-associated TCR beta chains in a later analysis were more clonally expanded and had lower generation probabilities. In both the original and validation cohorts, the classifier was reported to diagnose cytomegalovirus status with high specificity and sensitivity. Most TCR sequences were seen in very few donors, while some public TCRs were found in many individuals. Roughly uniform sequencing depth across donors was assumed in presence/absence analyses, although this assumption may not hold. Linkage disequilibrium might explain the correlated functional status among segregating V segments, but an unknown experimental factor could not be ruled out. The 87-base-pair reads could not distinguish some IMGT-functional V segments, including TRBV6-2 and TRBV6-3, so those segments were excluded. The only immune exposure information available for the cohort was CMV serostatus. A further reported finding was that TCR beta sequences accurately predicted the HLA-A and HLA-B alleles for most subjects in the first cohort. A group of highly shared sequence variants was considered likely to be a technical artifact of the sequencing pipeline. A later genetic analysis associated a missense DCLRE1C variant with V-gene and J-gene trimming of TCR beta chains, and an independent cohort replicated the association. The study gave a list of 150 to 200 TCR beta chains associated with cytomegalovirus. Most CMV-associated TCR beta chains appeared to be HLA-restricted in a later analysis, and the HLA associations seemed to be driven largely by CMV exposure. Because HLA typing was missing for some donors at each locus, association tests included only the typed subset. In a later analysis, the rate of TCR association differed among HLA loci, with DRB1 alleles having the most associated TCRs and HLA-C alleles having the fewest. Because counts were too low, about 18 rarely observed V segments, including chromosome 9 orphons, were excluded from the earlier analysis of some 590 of the donors. Specific HLA alleles were associated with around 18,000 TCR beta sequences at a false discovery rate of 0.05 in a later analysis. Broadly in line with IMGT annotations, most TCR beta V segments showed up in productive rearrangements about 90% or about 30% of the time in an earlier analysis of under 700 of the donors. The cohort was sequenced for TCR beta chains only, and without alpha or paired-chain data the features that could be detected were limited.

The CDR3 starts with the cysteine, ends with the phenylalanine, and has 15 residues. The only DNA kept is the CDR3, 45 bases in frame from the first base. The germline V gene encodes CDR1 SGDLS and CDR2 YYNGEE. The germline V and J ends show losses of 2 bases and 0 bases respectively, and no gene match explains 2 bases of the junction. In total, approximately 610 healthy bone marrow donors made up the cohort. All cohort members were sampled while nominally healthy, although unrecorded immune exposures were likely present. The donor tested CMV seronegative, placing the donor among the 300 to 400 seronegative members of the cohort. A peripheral blood sample was provided by each donor, and peripheral blood mononuclear cells were used for TCR beta sequencing. The Qiagen DNeasy Blood Extraction Kit was used to extract genomic DNA from the blood cell samples. Libraries were made using the immunoSEQ multiplex PCR assay. The multiplex PCR relied on a mix of 60 forward primers for TCR Vbeta segments and 13 reverse primers for TCR Jbeta segments. Amplification of the CDR3 region of rearranged TCR beta genes was performed with a multiplex PCR assay on genomic DNA. On the Illumina HiSeq System, the amplified TCR beta libraries were sequenced as 87-base-pair reads. The source study handled its data this way. Across the 600 to 700 repertoires, a later analysis counted about 81 million unique TCR beta chains, approximately 10 million of which were shared by at least two donors. Raw reads were error-corrected and collapsed into unique sequences by a nearest-neighbor algorithm in which closely related sequences were merged to remove PCR and sequencing errors. To assign V, D and J gene segments, CDR3 sequences were aligned to IMGT reference sequences. For a sequence to be retained, a match of at least six nucleotides was required to both a V gene segment and a J gene segment. A rearrangement counted as productive if the CDR3 had no stop codons and remained in frame with V and J, and every other rearrangement counted as non-productive. CDR3 was defined by IMGT convention, running from the second conserved V-encoded cysteine to the conserved J-encoded phenylalanine. The earlier analysis of 500 to 650 of the donors excluded any sequence lacking an unambiguous match to a single V gene segment. In an earlier analysis of around 600 of the donors, V segments were called functional above 56.7% productive rearrangements and were called segregating when the between-donor standard deviation exceeded 5%. To diagnose cytomegalovirus status from the catalog of TCR beta chain sequences, a statistical classification framework was built. V and J gene assignment, in a later analysis, came from comparing TCR nucleotide sequences with IMGT/GENE-DB human TR gene sequences. In a later analysis, CDR3 sequences and most-parsimonious VDJ recombination scenarios were assigned using the TCRdist pipeline. In a later analysis, every TCR beta chain was defined by the combination of its CDR3 amino acid sequence and its V-gene family, and reads without a unique V-gene family were dropped. A later analysis removed 450 to 600 highly shared, low-generation-probability nucleotide sequences to deal with suspected cross-contamination and a sequencing artifact. In a later analysis, a clonal expansion index was calculated for each public chain from normalized within-repertoire ranks of inferred template counts. In a later analysis, generation probabilities were computed using a VDJ recombination model fitted to out-of-frame rearrangements, and the results were checked against IGoR. Hypergeometric tests were used in a later analysis to score TCR-TCR, TCR-HLA and TCR-CMV co-occurrence, with a repertoire-size bias correction applied to the TCR pairs. In a later analysis, false discovery rates were estimated by permuting HLA or CMV assignments 20 times. In a later analysis, co-occurring TCRs were grouped using DBSCAN, and TCRdist sequence similarity was added for clustering within HLA-allele-positive subsets. Repertoires with fewer than 30,000 or more than 120,000 public chains, plus five repertoires with anomalous nucleotide sharing, were excluded from co-occurrence clustering. Held by TCRdb, this immuneACCESS table contains in-frame sequences only and omits some clones. Under half of the omission traces to an unresolved V gene where checked; the cause of the rest is unknown. That table gives V, J and clone size, and the DNA gave D and trimming. This specimen's table enumerates 150,000 or so clones. The ten largest clones add up to 1% to 1.5% of the sample.

A remark on this clone: Its antigen is currently not known.

The source material was PBMCs. The sequence was collected from a woman aged 60 to 75 in good health and CMV-seronegative. Here the chain combines TRBV9 and TRBJ1-1; 9 middle bases align to TRBD1. The CDR3 region reads CASSVWTGVNTEAFF. In nucleotide form, the sequence is TGTGCCAGCAGCGTTTGGACAGGGGTGAACACTGAAGCTTTCTTT.